This TCR beta chain was retrieved from a study of beta chain features in type 1 diabetes. Germline loops: CDR1 MNHEY, CDR2 SVGAGI. The CDR3 is made up of 12 amino acids. Deletions cut 8 bases from V and 4 bases from J, with 10 bases between. TCRB transcripts that were expressed got sequenced, as all of the isolated RNA had been reverse transcribed. Clones were sequenced by immunoSEQ multiplex PCR, and TCRdb holds only the in-frame ones, with some missing. The sample has tens of thousands of clones, approximately 69% seen once. Study results and limitations: Overrepresentation of cells with high TCR expression could result from cDNA sequencing. Moderate yet significant TCRB CDR3 shortening was seen in Type 1 diabetes patients in all four CD4+ subsets. Whatever favoring of shorter templates PCR might show would apply equally to patients and controls.

Comments on this clone: Its antigen is currently unknown.

The source material was Tregs from blood. The chain is built from TRBV6-5 and TRBJ2-3; D not resolved. This TCR came from a man younger than 35 with type 1 diabetes. CDR3 nucleotides: TGTGCCAGCTTTGTAAATCCAGATACGCAGTATTTT. Translated: CASFVNPDTQYF.